These T cell receptor beta chains were read from a single sample in a study of response to subunit inactivated influenza vaccine. TCRdb re-called the RT-PCR reads with MiXCR, one entry per CDR3 protein. Altogether just under 550,000 distinct CDR3 sequences are present, under 25% being singletons, with the ten largest covering around 2.8%. The sample also formed part of further work on T cells expressing NK-cell markers.

This specimen consisted of CD4+ T cells sorted from PBMCs, obtained roughly 13 days after vaccination. The receptors originated from a man in his fifties or sixties who received an inactivated influenza vaccine. The CDR3 runs from the conserved cysteine through the conserved F or W. The order of the fields is V gene, D gene, clone size, J gene, CDR3 length, CDR3 DNA, CDR3 protein. A D gene is named only where the DNA matches it firmly. The size entry is marked missing in some rows and otherwise reads once, few, many or a size class.

>TRBV4-3|-|many|TRBJ2-2|16
TGCGCCAGCAGCCAAGACCTACTAAGGAGGACCGGGGAGCTGTTTTTT
CASSQDLLRRTGELFF
>TRBV12-3/TRBV12-4|-|few|TRBJ1-2|17
TGTGCCAGCAGTTTATCGGGGCAGAACAATCTATGGATTGGCTACACCTTC
CASSLSGQNNLWIGYTF
>TRBV5-1|TRBD1|-|TRBJ1-1|14
TGCGCCAGCAGCTACGACAGGGTGAACACTGAAGCTTTCTTT
CASSYDRVNTEAFF
>TRBV20-1|TRBD2|few|TRBJ2-2|14
TGCAGTGCTAGCTCGAGCGGGGGGGCCGGGGAGCTGTTTTTT
CSASSSGGAGELFF
>TRBV20-1|-|many|TRBJ2-7|15
TGCAGTGCTAGAGATTGGACGAGCGTTGACTACGAGCAGTACTTC
CSARDWTSVDYEQYF
>TRBV20-1|TRBD2|few|TRBJ2-7|15
TGCAGTGCTCGTAGACTAGCGGGGGCCGCCTACGAGCAGTACTTC
CSARRLAGAAYEQYF
>TRBV20-1|-|few|TRBJ2-7|15
TGCAGTGCTAGAGATTCGTGGGAAACAAACGACGAGCAGTACTTC
CSARDSWETNDEQYF
>TRBV18|TRBD2|-|TRBJ2-7|15
TGTGCCAGCTCACCCCCTGGGGGGGAGATCTACGAGCAGTACTTC
CASSPPGGEIYEQYF
>TRBV20-1|TRBD1|few|TRBJ2-3|15
TGCAGTACTACTACCGGGACAGGGGTCGCGGATACGCAGTATTTT
CSTTTGTGVADTQYF
>TRBV6-1|TRBD2|-|TRBJ2-3|16
TGTGCCAGCAGGGGTGGACTAGCGGGAGTTACAGATACGCAGTATTTT
CASRGGLAGVTDTQYF
>TRBV3-1|-|-|TRBJ2-3|16
TGTGCCAGCAGCCAAGATCGAACTGGGGGCACAGATACGCAGTATTTT
CASSQDRTGGTDTQYF
>TRBV29-1|-|-|TRBJ2-5|14
TGCAGCGTTGATTTGAGGTATCCGGCAGAGACCCAGTACTTC
CSVDLRYPAETQYF
>TRBV28|-|-|TRBJ2-1|12
TGTGCCAGCAACGGGGCGAACAATGAGCAGTTCTTC
CASNGANNEQFF
>TRBV4-3|-|few|TRBJ2-1|14
TGCGCCAGCAGCCAAGCAGGGAACTACAATGAGCAGTTCTTC
CASSQAGNYNEQFF
>TRBV7-9|-|few|TRBJ2-3|13
TGTGCCAGCAGCTTAGGACTAACCGATACGCAGTATTTT
CASSLGLTDTQYF
>TRBV2|TRBD1|-|TRBJ1-6|15
TGTGCCAGCATGAGACAGGGAATAGTTAATTCACCCCTCCACTTT
CASMRQGIVNSPLHF
>TRBV20-1|-|many|TRBJ2-3|13
TGCAGTGCCGAAGTCTCTAGCACAGATACGCAGTATTTT
CSAEVSSTDTQYF
>TRBV20-1|-|-|TRBJ2-7|17
TGCAGTGTTCCAAAAGGGGCGGGTCAGGGAAAATCCTACGAGCAGTACTTC
CSVPKGAGQGKSYEQYF
>TRBV7-2|-|-|TRBJ2-5|12
TGTGCCAGCAGCTTAGTCAGTCAGACCCAGTACTTC
CASSLVSQTQYF
>TRBV5-6|-|few|TRBJ2-7|13
TGTGCCAGCAGCACTATGGGGGTCCACGAGCAGTACTTC
CASSTMGVHEQYF
>TRBV30|-|-|TRBJ1-3|12
TGTGCCTGCTCTGCCGTTGGAAACACCATATATTTT
CACSAVGNTIYF
>TRBV28|TRBD2|-|TRBJ2-1|16
TGTGCCACCTCATGGCGGGAGGGGAAATCCTACAATGAGCAGTTCTTC
CATSWREGKSYNEQFF
>TRBV4-2|TRBD1|-|TRBJ2-7|17
TGTGCCAGCAGCCAAGATACAGGGGGGACTTACTCCTACGAGCAGTACTTC
CASSQDTGGTYSYEQYF
>TRBV4-2|TRBD2|once|TRBJ2-5|16
TGTGCCAGCAGCCTGAGGCGGGGGGCGGGGGAAGAGACCCAGTACTTC
CASSLRRGAGEETQYF
>TRBV7-8|TRBD1|-|TRBJ1-4|14
TGTGCCAGCAGCCCCGACAGGGTTGGGGAAAAACTGTTTTTT
CASSPDRVGEKLFF
>TRBV20-1|TRBD1|-|TRBJ2-1|15
TGCAGTGCTAGAAAGGACAGGGTTCTGAGGAGTGAGCAGTTCTTC
CSARKDRVLRSEQFF
>TRBV20-1|-|few|TRBJ2-7|14
TGCAGTGCTAGTCACAGGGTTAGGCCCTACGAGCAGTACTTC
CSASHRVRPYEQYF
>TRBV27|TRBD1|-|TRBJ2-1|16
TGTGCCAGCAGTTTCAGGGGGCTAGTGTCCTACAATGAGCAGTTCTTC
CASSFRGLVSYNEQFF
>TRBV10-3|TRBD2|-|TRBJ2-2|15
TGTGCCATCAGTGAGTCTCCGGGGGGAACCGGGGAGCTGTTTTTT
CAISESPGGTGELFF
>TRBV4-1|TRBD1|-|TRBJ2-7|16
TGCGCCAGCAGCCAACCCGACAGGGGTGGATTTCGCGAGCAGTACTTC
CASSQPDRGGFREQYF
>TRBV6-1|TRBD1|-|TRBJ1-1|15
TGTGCCAGCAGGGGGACAGGGGGGATGAACACTGAAGCTTTCTTT
CASRGTGGMNTEAFF
>TRBV6-2/TRBV6-3|-|-|TRBJ1-2|13
TGTGCCAGCAGCACGAATGGGAACTATGGCTACACCTTC
CASSTNGNYGYTF
>TRBV6-2/TRBV6-3|-|-|TRBJ2-6|14
TGTGCCAGCAGTTACCGGGACACTTTCAACGTCCTGACTTTC
CASSYRDTFNVLTF
>TRBV7-2|-|-|TRBJ1-4|15
TGTGCCAGCAGCTTAGTTGCAGCCTTAGGGGAAAAACTGTTTTTT
CASSLVAALGEKLFF
>TRBV6-2/TRBV6-3|-|-|TRBJ2-7|16
TGTGCCAGCATCAATGGGTATGGAGCGTTCTCCTACGAGCAGTACTTC
CASINGYGAFSYEQYF
>TRBV5-1|-|-|TRBJ2-1|14
TGCGCCAGCAGCTCAAATAGCGAATACAATGAGCAGTTCTTC
CASSSNSEYNEQFF
>TRBV19|-|-|TRBJ2-3|14
TGTGCCAGTAGTTTTTTACAGGACACAGATACGCAGTATTTT
CASSFLQDTDTQYF
>TRBV11-2|-|-|TRBJ2-7|17
TGTGCCAGCAGCTTAGTTGCGGAGAGACCGAGATCCTACGAGCAGTACTTC
CASSLVAERPRSYEQYF
>TRBV6-2/TRBV6-3|-|-|TRBJ1-6|15
TGTGCCAGCAGCTCCGTCTGGGCCTATAATTCACCCCTCCACTTT
CASSSVWAYNSPLHF
>TRBV12-3/TRBV12-4|-|many|TRBJ2-2|13
TGTGCCAGCAGTTTATTTTCGACCGGGGAGCTGTTTTTT
CASSLFSTGELFF
>TRBV4-3|-|few|TRBJ2-3|15
TGCGCCAGCAGCCAAGATCTGGACTACACAGATACGCAGTATTTT
CASSQDLDYTDTQYF
>TRBV29-1|-|-|TRBJ2-5|11
TGCAGCGTTGCGAGCCCGGGGCACCAGTACTTC
CSVASPGHQYF
>TRBV4-2|-|-|TRBJ2-1|10
TGTGCCGCCGGGGATGATGAGCAGTTCTTC
CAAGDDEQFF
>TRBV12-3/TRBV12-4|TRBD2|-|TRBJ2-7|17
TGTGCCAGCACCACGTTTGGTAGCGGGGGCCTCTCCTACGAGCAGTACTTC
CASTTFGSGGLSYEQYF
>TRBV5-1|TRBD1|few|TRBJ2-2|17
TGCGCCAGCAGCTTCGCAGGGGGCCTTCGAGGCACCGGGGAGCTGTTTTTT
CASSFAGGLRGTGELFF
>TRBV10-3|TRBD2|-|TRBJ2-1|16
TGTGCCATCAGAAAGGGACTAGCGGGAGGGTACAATGAGCAGTTCTTC
CAIRKGLAGGYNEQFF
>TRBV14|TRBD1|-|TRBJ2-1|16
TGTGCCAGCAGCCAAGGGGGGTCAGGGGGCTGGAATGAGCAGTTCTTC
CASSQGGSGGWNEQFF
>TRBV14|-|many|TRBJ2-3|17
TGTGCCAGCAGCCAATTGGACCAAAGTCTGGGCACAGATACGCAGTATTTT
CASSQLDQSLGTDTQYF
>TRBV7-2|TRBD1|-|TRBJ2-7|18
TGTGCCAGCAGCTTAGCCTATCCGTCGACAGGGGATTCCTACGAGCAGTACTTC
CASSLAYPSTGDSYEQYF